This T cell receptor beta chain was found in a study of cytomegalovirus exposure and HLA in healthy donors. V was pared by 4 bases and J by 6 bases, with 9 bases between. The germline V gene has CDR1 SEHNR and CDR2 FQNEAQ (reference sequence). This CDR3 spans 12 amino acids. The sample holds a few counts of this clone. Data came from immunoSEQ multiplex PCR; TCRdb stores just in-frame clones and leaves some out. The data contain approximately 150,000 clones, about 82% of them singletons. Sequences were obtained from PBMCs. This receptor was obtained from a man aged 25-45 years in good health and CMV-seropositive. The J gene is TRBJ1-2, the V gene TRBV7-9; D is unclear. The CDR3 spells CASSSTRDGYTF. As DNA, the CDR3 is TGTGCCAGCAGCTCTACACGGGATGGCTACACCTTC.